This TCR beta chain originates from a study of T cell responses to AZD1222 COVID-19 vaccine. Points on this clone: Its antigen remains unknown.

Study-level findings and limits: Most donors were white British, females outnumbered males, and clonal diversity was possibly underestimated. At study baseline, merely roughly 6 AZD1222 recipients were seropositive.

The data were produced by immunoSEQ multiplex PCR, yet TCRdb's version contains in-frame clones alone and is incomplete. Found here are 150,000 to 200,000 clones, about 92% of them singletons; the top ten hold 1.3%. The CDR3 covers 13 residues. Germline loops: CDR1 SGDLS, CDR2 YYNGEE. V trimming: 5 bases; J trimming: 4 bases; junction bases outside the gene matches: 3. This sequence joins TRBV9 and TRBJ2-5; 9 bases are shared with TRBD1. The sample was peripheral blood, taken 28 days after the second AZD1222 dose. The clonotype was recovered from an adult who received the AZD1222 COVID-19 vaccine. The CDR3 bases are TGTGCCAGCAGTAGGACAGGGGTAGAGACCCAGTACTTC. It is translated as CASSRTGVETQYF.